A single sample is the source of the 32 T cell receptor beta chains below, sequenced in a study of shared clonotypes between healthy human individuals. TCRdb's table, derived via immunoSEQ multiplex PCR, lists solely in-frame clones and lacks some. Seen here are roughly 490,000 clones, roughly 85% observed once, and the top ten hold 9.5% to 15%. The sample consisted of PBMCs. The receptors derive from a woman in her thirties or forties in good health. Some clones in this sample may be carry-over from other donors' samples.

The rearrangement uses TRBV5-8 and TRBJ2-5, with D possibly matching TRBD1 (6 bases). CDR3 length: 15 amino acids. Germline CDR1 and CDR2: SGHTS and YDEGEE. Trimming took 4 bases from V and 2 from J, leaving 15 bases between them. CDR3 nucleotides: TGTGCCAGCAGCCAGGATTTAGGACAGCAAGAGACCCAGTACTTC. This sequence encodes CASSQDLGQQETQYF.

This clone was observed once. CDR3 loop: CASSLTQHRGWNFNNQPQHF. CDR3 in DNA: TGCGCCAGCAGCCTAACCCAACACAGGGGATGGAATTTTAACAATCAGCCCCAGCATTTT. The V gene is TRBV5-1, the J gene TRBJ1-5, with 7 positions matching TRBD1. The CDR3 contains 20 residues. Looked up from germline, CDR1 is SGHRS and CDR2 is YFSETQ. V was pared by 4 bases and J by 3 bases, with 22 bases of the junction left unmatched.

V is TRBV2 and J is TRBJ1-1, with D uncertain. CDR3 length equals 15 residues. V gave up 2 bases and J gave up 0 bases, with 10 bases separating them. Germline-derived CDR1 and CDR2 are SNHLY and FYNNEI. The CDR3 protein is CASSEIGSMNTEAFF. CDR3 nucleotides: TGTGCCAGCAGTGAAATCGGGTCCATGAACACTGAAGCTTTCTTT.

This chain uses TRBV6-6 with TRBJ2-1, with 8 bases fitting TRBD2. V lost 0 bases and J lost 8; bases outside the gene matches: 6. This CDR3 contains 15 residues. Germline assignment: CDR1 MNHNY and CDR2 SVGAGI (reference sequence). The DNA of the CDR3 is TGTGCCAGCAGTTACTCGACGGGAGGGTACGATGAGCAGTTCTTC. Protein product: CASSYSTGGYDEQFF.

This chain uses TRBV5-1 with TRBJ2-3; D is possibly TRBD2 (5 bases). Germline assignment: CDR1 SGHRS and CDR2 YFSETQ. Trimming shortened V by 4 bases and J by 5 bases, and 23 bases separated the two germline ends. The CDR3 is 17 residues long. The DNA of the CDR3 is TGCGCCAGCAGCCCCCGCGGAGGTGCCGGGGTGGGAGATACGCAGTATTTT. It is translated as CASSPRGGAGVGDTQYF.

This chain links TRBV13 with TRBJ1-1, with 7 bases fitting TRBD1. The CDR3 loop spans 15 amino acids. The germline gives CDR1 PRHDT, CDR2 FYEKMQ (reference sequence). V was pared by 5 bases and J by 2 bases, with 8 bases of the junction left unmatched. CDR3: CASSHTGAGNTEAFF. In nucleotides, the CDR3 is TGTGCCAGCAGCCACACAGGGGCCGGCAACACTGAAGCTTTCTTT.

The chain joins TRBV15 to TRBJ2-7; D not resolved. Trimming shortened V by 1 base and J by 0 bases, and 7 bases separated the two germline ends. The length of the CDR3 is 14 residues. The germline V gene has CDR1 LNHNV and CDR2 YYDKDF (reference sequence). The DNA for the CDR3 is TGTGCCACCAGCAGAGGTGACGACTCCTACGAGCAGTACTTC. This encodes CATSRGDDSYEQYF.

This clone appeared a few times. The V call is TRBV11-2, the J call TRBJ1-1, with D possibly matching TRBD1 (5 bases). Germline-derived CDR1 and CDR2 are SGHAT and FQNNGV. The CDR3 consists of 13 residues. Trimming pared 5 bases from V and 7 bases from J, leaving 14 bases between. The CDR3 nucleotides read TGTGCCAGCAGCCCCACCTGGAGGGGTGAAGCTTTCTTT. Its translation is CASSPTWRGEAFF.

The chain combines TRBV9 with TRBJ2-5, with 9 bases fitting TRBD1. The CDR3 has 15 residues. The ends lost 0 bases at V and 4 bases at J; junction bases unmatched: 4. Germline assignment: CDR1 SGDLS and CDR2 YYNGEE. CDR3 sequence: CASSVELDRGETQYF. DNA for the CDR3: TGTGCCAGCAGCGTAGAGTTGGACAGGGGAGAGACCCAGTACTTC.

V usage is TRBV19 and J usage is TRBJ2-6, with TRBD1 as a possible D gene (5 bases). Germline V lookup: CDR1 LNHDA, CDR2 SQIVND (reference sequence). The CDR3 loop spans 15 amino acids. Trimming left V 4 bases short and J 2 bases short, with 9 bases between. In DNA form, the CDR3 reads TGTGCCAGTAGTAAACAGGACGCTGGGGCCAACGTCCTGACTTTC. Encoded protein: CASSKQDAGANVLTF.

The J gene is TRBJ1-3, the V gene TRBV2; 7 bases fit TRBD1. J gave up 4 bases and V 6 bases, and 3 bases lay outside the gene matches. Per germline, CDR1 SNHLY and CDR2 FYNNEI. CDR3 size: 13 residues. CDR3 protein: CASSVGQGNTIYF. Written as DNA, the CDR3 is TGTGCCAGCAGCGTGGGACAGGGAAACACCATATATTTT.

For the CDR3, the DNA is TGCGCCGACCGACTAGCGGGACGGGCGGTCCAAGAGACCCAGTACTTC. It yields the protein CADRLAGRAVQETQYF. This rearrangement joins TRBV10-2 to TRBJ2-5; 11 bases line up with TRBD2. Germline assignment: CDR1 WSHSY and CDR2 SAAADI. The V segment lost 11 bases and the J segment 1 base; nucleotides outside the gene matches: 12. The CDR3 contains 16 residues.

This rearrangement joins TRBV15 to TRBJ2-3; TRBD2 matches at 8 bases. CDR1 and CDR2 from the germline V gene are LNHNV and YYDKDF (reference sequence). J gave up 7 bases and V 1 base, and 7 bases lay outside the gene matches. This CDR3 region has 15 residues. CDR3 sequence: CATSRAGTRTNTQYF. The CDR3 coding sequence is TGTGCCACCAGCAGAGCGGGGACTAGGACGAATACGCAGTATTTT.

This clone was observed a single time. The chain uses TRBV11-2 and TRBJ2-2; TRBD2 agrees at 7 bases. The CDR3 totals 14 residues. Unmatched junction bases numbered 7, after V lost 5 bases and J lost 7 bases. Germline CDR1 reads SGHAT; CDR2 reads FQNNGV. CDR3 in DNA: TGTGCCAGCAGCCTGACTAGCCCGGGCGGGGAGCTGTTTTTT. Protein product: CASSLTSPGGELFF.

The CDR3 bases are TGTGCCAGCAGTACCTTGTCCGGCGAGCAGTACTTC. This sequence encodes CASSTLSGEQYF. The V gene is TRBV11-3, the J gene TRBJ2-7; D remains unclear. Trimming took off 6 bases at V and 6 bases at J, with 12 bases between the two ends. This CDR3 is built from 12 residues. Germline CDR1 SGHNT, CDR2 YENEEA.

This clone was detected only once. The rearrangement joins TRBV6-6 to TRBJ1-5; D is undetermined. The germline V and J ends were trimmed by 2 bases and 5 bases, with 13 bases remaining between them. Germline CDR1 is MNHNY and CDR2 is SVGAGI (reference sequence). This CDR3 contains 15 residues. The chain's CDR3 is CASSYGREGDQPQHF. The CDR3 nucleotides are TGTGCCAGCAGTTACGGCAGAGAAGGCGATCAGCCCCAGCATTTT.

The V gene is TRBV5-1, the J gene TRBJ2-7; D possibly matches TRBD1 or TRBD2 (6 bases each). The CDR3 is made up of 14 amino acids. V was shortened by 4 bases and J by 0 bases, with 11 bases between the two germline ends. In germline, CDR1 is SGHRS, CDR2 YFSETQ. The CDR3: CASSQRGDSYEQYF. CDR3 bases: TGCGCCAGCAGCCAGAGGGGGGACTCCTACGAGCAGTACTTC.

The chain uses TRBV7-9 and TRBJ2-2; D not resolved. V lost 1 base to trimming and J lost 6 bases, with 6 bases between them. The CDR3 loop spans 13 amino acids. Germline loops: CDR1 SEHNR, CDR2 FQNEAQ (reference sequence). The CDR3, as DNA: TGTGCCAGCAGCTTAGTTGGGGCCGGGGAGCTGTTTTTT. Translating it yields CASSLVGAGELFF.

This clone was counted between two and nine times. This rearrangement joins TRBV29-1 to TRBJ2-1, with TRBD2 identical over 8 bases. There are 14 residues in the CDR3. Trimming removed 7 bases from V and 4 bases from J; junction bases left unmatched: 9. CDR1 is SQVTM, CDR2 ANQGSEA, per germline. This chain's CDR3 is CSGPGTRLYNEQFF. CDR3 in DNA: TGCAGCGGACCCGGGACTAGGTTGTACAATGAGCAGTTCTTC.

The V and J genes are TRBV5-6 and TRBJ2-7, with D possibly matching TRBD1 (6 bases). CDR3 length: 11 residues. V lost 5 bases to trimming and J lost 6 bases, with 9 bases between them. Germline V gives CDR1 SGHDT, CDR2 YYEEEE. The CDR3 region is CASSRQVEQYF. CDR3 in DNA: TGTGCCAGCAGTCGACAGGTCGAGCAGTACTTC.

Ten or more counts support this clone. The chain couples TRBV19 to TRBJ2-1; D not resolved. From germline, CDR1 is LNHDA and CDR2 SQIVND (reference sequence). V shed 8 bases and J shed 2 bases, with 10 bases lying between them. The length of the CDR3 is 13 residues. The CDR3 nucleotides read TGTGCCAGTCGGTTTGACACCTACAATGAGCAGTTCTTC. It translates to CASRFDTYNEQFF. The whole variable domain, filled in from reference TRBV19 and TRBJ2-1, reads DGGITQSPKYLFRKEGQNVTLSCEQNLNHDAMYWYRQDPGQGLRLIYYSQIVNDFQKGDIAEGYSVSREKKESFPLTVTSAQKNPTAFYLCASRFDTYNEQFFGPGTRLTVL.

The chain carries TRBV28 and TRBJ2-1; D possibly corresponds to TRBD2 (5 bases). The CDR3 totals 11 residues. The germline V and J ends were trimmed by 6 bases and 10 bases, with 10 bases remaining between them. Per the germline V gene, CDR1 is MDHEN and CDR2 is SYDVKM. In nucleotides, the CDR3 is TGTGCCAGCAGCCCTAGCATGGAGCAGTTCTTC. Residues: CASSPSMEQFF.

The gene calls are TRBV5-4 and TRBJ2-1; TRBD2 matches at 9 bases. Germline V gene sequence: CDR1 SGHNT, CDR2 YYREEE (reference sequence). V dropped 4 bases and J dropped 2; count of bases not matched to a gene: 7. The CDR3 totals 16 residues. CDR3: CASSLGVAGAYNEQFF. CDR3 DNA sequence: TGTGCCAGCAGCCTCGGGGTAGCGGGAGCCTACAATGAGCAGTTCTTC.

This clone was observed once. This chain connects TRBV27 to TRBJ2-5, with D perhaps matching TRBD1 (6 bases). The germline V gene encodes CDR1 MNHEY and CDR2 SMNVEV (reference sequence). The CDR3 sequence is 14 residues long. V lost 9 bases and J lost 2, with 16 bases in between. DNA for the CDR3: TGTGCCAGTCCCTCCGGGACACTACAAGAGACCCAGTACTTC. Protein sequence: CASPSGTLQETQYF.

This chain joins TRBV30 and TRBJ2-3; 11 bases map to TRBD2. This CDR3 is 15 amino acids long. Germline-derived CDR1 and CDR2 are GTSNPN and SVGIG (reference sequence). With 1 base clipped from V and 5 bases from J, the junction kept 5 bases outside the gene matches. CDR3 coding DNA: TGTGCCTGGAGTGGGACTAGCGGGTCGGGAGATACGCAGTATTTT. Protein sequence: CAWSGTSGSGDTQYF.

The J gene is TRBJ2-7, the V gene TRBV10-1, with 9 nucleotides matching TRBD1. Trimming at V came to 0 bases and at J to 6 bases, leaving 9 bases not matched to a gene. CDR3 length: 16 amino acids. CDR1 is WNHNN and CDR2 is SYGVQD in the germline V gene (reference sequence). CDR3 region: CASSESRDRDSGEQYF. The DNA of the CDR3 is TGCGCCAGCAGTGAGTCTAGGGACAGGGATAGCGGCGAGCAGTACTTC.

This clone came up a few times. The J gene is TRBJ2-2, the V gene TRBV4-1, with D perhaps assigned TRBD1 or TRBD2 (6 bases each). The CDR3 runs to 19 residues. Germline values: CDR1 MGHRA, CDR2 YSYEKL. The V and J ends lost 0 bases and 3 bases respectively, with 20 bases between them. CDR3 protein: CASSQDPKRRGADTGELFF. The DNA of the CDR3 is TGCGCCAGCAGCCAAGATCCCAAACGTAGGGGGGCGGACACCGGGGAGCTGTTTTTT.

The chain is built from TRBV9 and TRBJ2-7, with TRBD1 identical over 9 bases. This CDR3 has 15 residues. The V gene's germline CDR1 is SGDLS and CDR2 YYNGEE. The ends lost 2 bases at V and 2 bases at J; junction bases unmatched: 5. The CDR3 DNA follows: TGTGCCAGCAGCGTTGGGACAGGGTCCCCCTACGAGCAGTACTTC. It is translated as CASSVGTGSPYEQYF.

A single count supports this clone. This chain connects TRBV5-1 to TRBJ2-7, with a weak D call TRBD2 (5 bases). The CDR3 contains 14 residues. The germline V and J ends were trimmed by 4 bases and 5 bases, with 16 bases remaining between them. The germline gives CDR1 SGHRS, CDR2 YFSETQ. In DNA, the CDR3 is TGCGCCAGCAGCGAACTCCCCCAGAGGGACGAGCAGTACTTC. Protein sequence: CASSELPQRDEQYF.

This chain links TRBV25-1 with TRBJ1-1; D uncertain. There are 13 residues in the CDR3. The germline V and J ends were trimmed by 7 bases and 1 base, with 10 bases remaining between them. CDR1 MGHDK and CDR2 SYGVNS come from the germline V gene. The CDR3 region is CASTPRGNTEAFF. The CDR3 bases are TGTGCCAGCACCCCCCGGGGGAACACTGAAGCTTTCTTT.

This chain uses TRBV2 with TRBJ1-3, with 8 bases fitting TRBD1. V was clipped by 7 bases and J by 1 base; unmatched bases: 6. Germline V gene lookup returns CDR1 SNHLY and CDR2 FYNNEI. The CDR3 has 15 amino acids. CDR3 bases: TGTGCCAGCACGTCGGGGACAGGATCTGGAAACACCATATATTTT. Amino acids: CASTSGTGSGNTIYF.

This CDR3 reads CASSRDSTYEQYF. The CDR3 nucleotides are TGTGCCAGCAGTAGGGACAGCACCTACGAGCAGTACTTC. The rearrangement links TRBV6-1 to TRBJ2-7; 7 bases align to TRBD1. From germline, CDR1 is MNHNS and CDR2 SASEGT. V lost 5 bases to trimming and J lost 2 bases; unmatched junction nucleotides: 3. The CDR3 runs to 13 residues.